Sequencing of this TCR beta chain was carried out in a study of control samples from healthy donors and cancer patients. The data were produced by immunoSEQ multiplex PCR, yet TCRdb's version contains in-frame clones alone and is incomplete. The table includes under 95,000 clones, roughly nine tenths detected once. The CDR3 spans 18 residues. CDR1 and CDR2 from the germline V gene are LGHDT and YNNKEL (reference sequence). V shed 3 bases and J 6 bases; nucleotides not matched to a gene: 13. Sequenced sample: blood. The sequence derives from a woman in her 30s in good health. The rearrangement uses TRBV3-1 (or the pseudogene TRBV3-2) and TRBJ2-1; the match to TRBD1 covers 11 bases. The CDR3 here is CASSHVPITGTGGNEQFF. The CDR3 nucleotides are TGTGCCAGCAGCCACGTCCCAATTACCGGGACAGGGGGCAATGAGCAGTTCTTC.